A single sample is the source of the 9 T cell receptor beta chains below, sequenced in a study of cytotoxic CD8 clonotypes in ibrutinib-treated CLL. Assay used: immunoSEQ multiplex PCR; TCRdb lists only in-frame clones, some missing. The sample has over 110,000 clones, about 91% seen once. This sample comprised PBMCs, obtained after 12 months of ibrutinib treatment. These TCRs come from a human donor with chronic lymphocytic leukemia.

This chain connects TRBV4-1 to TRBJ2-7; 10 bases map to TRBD2. After removal of 0 bases from V and 3 bases from J, the junction contained 5 bases not matched to a gene. The CDR3 loop spans 16 amino acids. The germline CDR1 and CDR2 sequences are MGHRA and YSYEKL. CDR3 region: CASSQEDSGGSYEQYF. Here the CDR3 DNA reads TGCGCCAGCAGCCAAGAAGATAGCGGGGGGAGCTACGAGCAGTACTTC.

The chain combines TRBV11-1 with TRBJ2-5; no clear D. The CDR3 length is 14 residues. The germline gives CDR1 SGHAT, CDR2 FQDESV (reference sequence). The V gene lost 5 bases and the J gene lost 4 bases, with 14 bases spanning the gap. The CDR3: CASSPGSLRETQYF. The CDR3 DNA follows: TGTGCCAGCAGCCCCGGCTCCCTCCGAGAGACCCAGTACTTC.

V gene TRBV6-5 combines with J gene TRBJ1-5; D might be TRBD1 (6 bases). Germline V gene data show CDR1 as MNHEY and CDR2 as SVGAGI. The length of the CDR3 is 15 residues. Trimming removed 3 bases from V and 6 bases from J, with 15 bases in between. DNA for the CDR3: TGTGCCAGCAGTTATAATGGGGGGGGCGGTCAGCCCCAGCATTTT. Protein: CASSYNGGGGQPQHF.

The V gene is TRBV29-1, the J gene TRBJ2-7, with D unclear. CDR1 is SQVTM and CDR2 is ANQGSEA in the germline V gene. V dropped 6 bases and J dropped 7 bases, with 16 bases sitting between them. The CDR3 has 12 amino acids. This CDR3 is CSVGIGVGEQYF. The CDR3 nucleotides read TGCAGCGTGGGTATTGGGGTGGGGGAGCAGTACTTC.

The chain links TRBV7-9 to TRBJ1-3; a possible D gene is TRBD1 (5 bases). The germline V and J ends were trimmed by 6 bases and 0 bases, with 15 bases remaining between them. The germline CDR1 and CDR2 sequences are SEHNR and FQNEAQ (reference sequence). The CDR3 is made up of 16 amino acids. The CDR3, as DNA: TGTGCCAGCAGTTTCATGGCCGGGGGCTCTGGAAACACCATATATTTT. It yields the protein CASSFMAGGSGNTIYF.

The J gene is TRBJ1-5, the V gene TRBV19, with a tentative D call TRBD1 (6 bases). The CDR3 consists of 14 residues. Trimming took off 6 bases at V and 6 bases at J, with 15 bases between the two ends. The V gene's germline CDR1 is LNHDA and CDR2 SQIVND (reference sequence). The CDR3 nucleotides are TGTGCCAGTAGGCTATACAGGGATGGTCAGCCCCAGCATTTT. Translating it yields CASRLYRDGQPQHF.

The chain links TRBV27 to TRBJ2-7, with 7 bases lining up with TRBD1. Germline CDR1 reads MNHEY; CDR2 reads SMNVEV (reference sequence). J gave up 2 bases and V 6 bases, and 1 base lay outside the gene matches. This CDR3 region has 12 residues. CDR3 loop: CASSGTAYEQYF. The DNA for the CDR3 is TGTGCCAGCAGCGGGACAGCCTACGAGCAGTACTTC.

About this clone itself: At one end the junction does not follow the germline gene, possibly because of a read error. This rearrangement joins TRBV7-7 to TRBJ2-1; 7 nucleotides match TRBD1. The CDR3 length is 13 residues. Germline-derived CDR1 and CDR2 are SSHAT and FNYEAQ (reference sequence). This CDR3 is CASSQGVFDEQFF. CDR3 nucleotides: TGTGCTAGCAGCCAGGGGGTGTTTGATGAGCAGTTCTTC. Variable domain in full (rest from reference TRBV7-7 and TRBJ2-1): GAGVSQSPRYKVTKRGQDVTLRCDPISSHATLYWYQQALGQGPEFLTYFNYEAQPDKSGLPSDRFSAERPEGSISTLTIQRTEQRDSAMYRCASSQGVFDEQFFGPGTRLTVL.

This chain joins TRBV7-2 and TRBJ2-1; D may be TRBD2 (6 bases). From germline, CDR1 is SGHTA and CDR2 FQGNSA. There are 14 residues in the CDR3. V lost 3 bases and J 8 bases, leaving 14 bases between the germline ends. CDR3 protein: CASSFIRLVDEQFF. The CDR3 coding sequence is TGTGCCAGCAGCTTCATAAGACTAGTCGATGAGCAGTTCTTC.